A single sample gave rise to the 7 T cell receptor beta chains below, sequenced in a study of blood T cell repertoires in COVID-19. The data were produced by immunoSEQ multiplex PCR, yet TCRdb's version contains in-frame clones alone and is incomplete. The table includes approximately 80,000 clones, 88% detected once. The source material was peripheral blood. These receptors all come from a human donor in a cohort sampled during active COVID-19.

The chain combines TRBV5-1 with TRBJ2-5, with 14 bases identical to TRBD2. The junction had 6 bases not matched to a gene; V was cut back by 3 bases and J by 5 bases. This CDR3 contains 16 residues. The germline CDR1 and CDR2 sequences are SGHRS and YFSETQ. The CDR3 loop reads CASSSGTSGSFETQYF. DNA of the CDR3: TGCGCCAGCAGCTCCGGGACTAGCGGGAGTTTTGAGACCCAGTACTTC. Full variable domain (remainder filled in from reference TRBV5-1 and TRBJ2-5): KAGVTQTPRYLIKTRGQQVTLSCSPISGHRSVSWYQQTPGQGLQFLFEYFSETQRNKGNFPGRFSGRQFSNSRSEMNVSTLELGDSALYLCASSSGTSGSFETQYFGPGTRLLVL.

The CDR3 protein is CASSLGGTSGARGTYEQYF. The DNA of the CDR3 is TGCGCCAGCAGCTTGGGGGGGACTAGCGGGGCGAGAGGGACCTACGAGCAGTACTTC. The V and J genes are TRBV5-1 and TRBJ2-7, with 13 bases lining up with TRBD2. CDR1 and CDR2 (germline): SGHRS, YFSETQ. The CDR3 is 19 amino acids. V was pared by 0 bases and J by 2 bases, with 11 bases of the junction left unmatched.

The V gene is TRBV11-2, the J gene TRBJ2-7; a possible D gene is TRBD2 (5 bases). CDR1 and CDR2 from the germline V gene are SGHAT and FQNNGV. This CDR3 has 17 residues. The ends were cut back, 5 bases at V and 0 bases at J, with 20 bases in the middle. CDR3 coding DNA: TGTGCCAGCAGCGTACGGGGTGGGGTTACGAGCTCCTACGAGCAGTACTTC. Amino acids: CASSVRGGVTSSYEQYF.

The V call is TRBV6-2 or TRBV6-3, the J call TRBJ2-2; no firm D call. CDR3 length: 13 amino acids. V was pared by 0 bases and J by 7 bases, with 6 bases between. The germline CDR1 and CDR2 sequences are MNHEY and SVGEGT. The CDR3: CASSYSRVGELFF. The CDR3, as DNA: TGTGCCAGCAGTTACTCTCGGGTCGGGGAGCTGTTTTTT.

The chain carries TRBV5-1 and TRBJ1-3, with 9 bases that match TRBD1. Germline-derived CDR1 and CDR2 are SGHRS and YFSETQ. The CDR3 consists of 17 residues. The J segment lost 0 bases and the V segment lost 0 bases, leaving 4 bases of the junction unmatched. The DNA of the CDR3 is TGCGCCAGCAGCTTGGTGGGACAGGGAATCTCTGGAAACACCATATATTTT. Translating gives CASSLVGQGISGNTIYF.

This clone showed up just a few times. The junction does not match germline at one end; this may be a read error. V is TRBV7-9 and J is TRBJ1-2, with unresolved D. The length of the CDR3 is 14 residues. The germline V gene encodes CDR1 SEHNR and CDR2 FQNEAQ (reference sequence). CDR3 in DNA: TGTGCCAGCAGCTCGGGATCCCTTAACTCTGGCTACACCTTC. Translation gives CASSSGSLNSGYTF.

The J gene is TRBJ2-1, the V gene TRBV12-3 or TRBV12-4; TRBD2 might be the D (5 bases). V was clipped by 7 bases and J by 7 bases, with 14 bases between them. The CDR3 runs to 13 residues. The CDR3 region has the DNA TGTGCCAGCACAACTGGACTCCTGAATGAGCAGTTCTTC. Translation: CASTTGLLNEQFF.